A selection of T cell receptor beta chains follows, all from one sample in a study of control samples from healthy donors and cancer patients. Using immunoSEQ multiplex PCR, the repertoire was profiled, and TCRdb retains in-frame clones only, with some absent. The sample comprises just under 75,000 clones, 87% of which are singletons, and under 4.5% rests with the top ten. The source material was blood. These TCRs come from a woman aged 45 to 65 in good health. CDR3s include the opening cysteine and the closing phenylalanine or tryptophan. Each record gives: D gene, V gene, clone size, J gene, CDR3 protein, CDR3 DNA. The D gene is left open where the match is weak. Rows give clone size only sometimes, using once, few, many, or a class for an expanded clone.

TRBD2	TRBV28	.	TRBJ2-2	CASSATSLLIGELFF	TGTGCCAGCAGTGCGACTAGCCTATTGATTGGGGAGCTGTTTTTT
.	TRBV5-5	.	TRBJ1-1	CASSLTEGSTEAFF	TGTGCCAGCAGCTTGACGGAGGGGAGCACTGAAGCTTTCTTT
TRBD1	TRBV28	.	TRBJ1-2	CASSGTGGIANYGYTF	TGTGCCAGCAGTGGGACAGGGGGGATCGCTAACTATGGCTACACCTTC
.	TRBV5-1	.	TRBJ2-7	CASSSQGILSYEQYF	TGCGCCAGCAGCTCACAGGGAATTCTCTCCTACGAGCAGTACTTC
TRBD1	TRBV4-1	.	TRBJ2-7	CASRPSNRDRGGEQYF	TGCGCCAGCAGACCTTCGAACCGGGACAGGGGGGGCGAGCAGTACTTC
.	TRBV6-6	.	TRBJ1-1	CASSKTGSTEAFF	TGTGCCAGCAGCAAGACAGGTTCCACTGAAGCTTTCTTT
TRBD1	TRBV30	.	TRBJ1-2	CAWSVTGFGYTF	TGTGCCTGGAGTGTGACAGGGTTCGGCTACACCTTC
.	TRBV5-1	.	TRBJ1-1	CASSLVPGSNTEAFF	TGCGCCAGCAGCTTGGTTCCAGGGTCGAACACTGAAGCTTTCTTT
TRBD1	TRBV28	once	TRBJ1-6	CASRAWTGKSPLHF	TGTGCCAGCAGAGCTTGGACAGGGAAATCACCCCTCCACTTT
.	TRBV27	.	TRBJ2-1	CASSSGRPGRNEQFF	TGTGCCAGCAGTTCAGGGAGGCCGGGGCGCAATGAGCAGTTCTTC
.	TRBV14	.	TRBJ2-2	CASSQVLNTGELFF	TGTGCCAGCAGCCAAGTTTTGAACACCGGGGAGCTGTTTTTT
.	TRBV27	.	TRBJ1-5	CASRLTGQFMPQHF	TGTGCCAGCAGGCTGACAGGCCAATTCATGCCCCAGCATTTT
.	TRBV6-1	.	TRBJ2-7	CASRESGHLGFSGTNF	TGTGCCAGCAGGGAATCGGGACACCTAGGGTTCAGCGGTACGAACTTC
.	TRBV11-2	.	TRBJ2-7	CASSLDPAGPLTYEQYF	TGTGCCAGCAGCTTAGATCCTGCCGGGCCCCTAACCTACGAGCAGTACTTC
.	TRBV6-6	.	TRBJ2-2	CASRVGDTGELFF	TGTGCCAGCAGGGTCGGAGATACCGGGGAGCTGTTTTTT
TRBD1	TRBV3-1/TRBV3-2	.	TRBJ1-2	CASSQRGQGPYGYTF	TGTGCCAGCAGCCAAAGGGGACAGGGGCCTTATGGCTACACCTTC
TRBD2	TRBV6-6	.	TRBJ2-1	CASSFLLAGDNNEQFF	TGTGCCAGCAGTTTCCTACTAGCGGGAGATAACAATGAGCAGTTCTTC
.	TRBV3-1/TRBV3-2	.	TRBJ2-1	CASSQDGQSYNEQFF	TGTGCCAGCAGCCAAGATGGACAGTCCTACAATGAGCAGTTCTTC
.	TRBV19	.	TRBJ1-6	CASSVDSSIQALHF	TGTGCCAGTAGCGTGGACAGCTCAATTCAAGCCCTCCACTTT
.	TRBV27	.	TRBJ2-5	CASSLSNPTGSRETQYF	TGTGCCAGCAGTTTATCGAACCCCACAGGGTCGAGAGAGACCCAGTACTTC
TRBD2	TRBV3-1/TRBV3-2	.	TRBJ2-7	CASSQERRLAGSEQYF	TGTGCCAGCAGCCAAGAACGGAGACTAGCGGGATCCGAGCAGTACTTC
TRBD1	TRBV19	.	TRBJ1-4	CASQSAGTGNEKLFF	TGTGCCAGTCAATCGGCCGGGACAGGGAATGAAAAACTGTTTTTT
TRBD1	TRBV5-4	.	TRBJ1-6	CASSRDGTANSPLHF	TGTGCCAGCAGCCGGGATGGGACAGCTAATTCACCCCTCCACTTT
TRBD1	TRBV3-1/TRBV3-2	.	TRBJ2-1	CASSYGQAGNEQFF	TGTGCCAGCAGCTATGGACAGGCTGGGAATGAGCAGTTCTTC
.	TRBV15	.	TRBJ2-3	CATSMWGIAASTDTQYF	TGTGCCACCAGCATGTGGGGAATAGCGGCTAGCACAGATACGCAGTATTTT
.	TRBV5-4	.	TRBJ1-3	CASSLLSSAPGNTIYF	TGTGCCAGCAGCTTGCTCTCATCGGCACCTGGAAACACCATATATTTT
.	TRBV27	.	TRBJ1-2	CASSPNTPPRYGYTF	TGTGCCAGCAGTCCAAATACCCCGCCCCGGTATGGCTACACCTTC
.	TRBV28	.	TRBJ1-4	CASSFQRSINEKLFF	TGTGCCAGCAGTTTTCAGCGTTCTATTAATGAAAAACTGTTTTTT
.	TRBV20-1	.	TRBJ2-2	CSADGHEELFF	TGCAGTGCTGATGGTCATGAGGAGCTGTTTTTT
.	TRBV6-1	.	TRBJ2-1	CASSDPRGYNEQFF	TGTGCCAGCAGTGACCCGAGGGGATACAATGAGCAGTTCTTC
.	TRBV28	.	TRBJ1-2	CASSLPAVSGYTF	TGTGCCAGCAGTTTACCCGCCGTAAGTGGCTACACCTTC
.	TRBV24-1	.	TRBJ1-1	CATSASLNTEAFF	TGTGCCACCAGCGCCTCCCTGAACACTGAAGCTTTCTTT
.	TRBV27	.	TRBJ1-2	CASSLSGTTGNYGYTF	TGTGCCAGCAGTTTGTCTGGGACGACGGGAAACTATGGCTACACCTTC
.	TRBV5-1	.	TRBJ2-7	CASSFYRIGLGGSYEQYF	TGCGCCAGCAGCTTTTACAGAATCGGACTAGGGGGGTCCTACGAGCAGTACTTC
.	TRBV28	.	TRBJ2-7	CASSPGSPIYEQYF	TGTGCCAGCAGTCCTGGGTCTCCTATCTACGAGCAGTACTTC
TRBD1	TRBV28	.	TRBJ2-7	CASRRQGAGSYEQYF	TGTGCCAGCAGGCGACAGGGGGCAGGAAGCTACGAGCAGTACTTC
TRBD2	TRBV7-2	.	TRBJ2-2	CASRFGAGVNTGELFF	TGTGCCAGCAGGTTTGGGGCGGGGGTGAACACCGGGGAGCTGTTTTTT
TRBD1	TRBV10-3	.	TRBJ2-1	CAISGTGDEQFF	TGTGCCATCAGTGGGACAGGGGATGAGCAGTTCTTC
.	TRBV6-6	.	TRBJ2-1	CASSYSAGTPGEQFF	TGTGCCAGCAGTTACTCGGCCGGGACTCCTGGTGAGCAGTTCTTC
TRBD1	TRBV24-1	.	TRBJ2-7	CATSDGTGTYEQYF	TGTGCCACCAGTGATGGGACAGGGACCTACGAGCAGTACTTC
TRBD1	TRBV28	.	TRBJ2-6	CASSLQTGSPGANVLTF	TGTGCCAGCAGTCTCCAGACAGGGAGTCCTGGGGCCAACGTCCTGACTTTC
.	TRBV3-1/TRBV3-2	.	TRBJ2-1	CASSLYTGSSSYNEQFF	TGTGCCAGCAGCCTGTATACAGGTTCGAGTTCCTACAATGAGCAGTTCTTC
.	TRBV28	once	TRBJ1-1	CASTWGGRKNTEAFF	TGTGCCAGCACCTGGGGCGGGAGGAAGAACACTGAAGCTTTCTTT
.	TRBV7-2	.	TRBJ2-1	CASSLGWQRSNEQFF	TGTGCCAGCAGCTTAGGTTGGCAGCGGTCCAATGAGCAGTTCTTC
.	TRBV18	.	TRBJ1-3	CASSPSQGGSGNTIYF	TGTGCCAGCTCACCGTCGCAGGGAGGCTCTGGAAACACCATATATTTT
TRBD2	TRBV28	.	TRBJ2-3	CASTGGGRGTDTQYF	TGTGCCAGCACTGGAGGCGGGAGGGGTACAGATACGCAGTATTTT
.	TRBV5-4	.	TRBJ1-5	CASSLDGDQPQHF	TGTGCCAGCAGCTTGGACGGTGATCAGCCCCAGCATTTT
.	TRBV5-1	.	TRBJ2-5	CASRQDSHQETQYF	TGCGCCAGCAGACAGGACAGCCATCAAGAGACCCAGTACTTC
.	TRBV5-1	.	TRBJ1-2	CASSLGYQDYGYTF	TGCGCCAGCAGCTTGGGCTACCAGGACTATGGCTACACCTTC
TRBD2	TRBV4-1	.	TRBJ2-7	CASSQVLAGIYEQYF	TGCGCCAGCAGCCAAGTACTAGCGGGTATATACGAGCAGTACTTC
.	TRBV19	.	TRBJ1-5	CASSIGRRRESNQPQHF	TGTGCCAGTAGTATAGGAAGGCGCAGGGAAAGCAATCAGCCCCAGCATTTT
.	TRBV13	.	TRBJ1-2	CASSASRGGYTF	TGTGCCAGCAGCGCGAGCAGGGGTGGCTACACCTTC
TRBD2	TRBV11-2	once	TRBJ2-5	CASSNLAGGETQYF	TGTGCCAGCAGCAACCTAGCGGGAGGAGAGACCCAGTACTTC
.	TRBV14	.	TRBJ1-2	CASSRGLSNYGYTF	TGTGCCAGCAGCCGAGGGTTGTCTAACTATGGCTACACCTTC